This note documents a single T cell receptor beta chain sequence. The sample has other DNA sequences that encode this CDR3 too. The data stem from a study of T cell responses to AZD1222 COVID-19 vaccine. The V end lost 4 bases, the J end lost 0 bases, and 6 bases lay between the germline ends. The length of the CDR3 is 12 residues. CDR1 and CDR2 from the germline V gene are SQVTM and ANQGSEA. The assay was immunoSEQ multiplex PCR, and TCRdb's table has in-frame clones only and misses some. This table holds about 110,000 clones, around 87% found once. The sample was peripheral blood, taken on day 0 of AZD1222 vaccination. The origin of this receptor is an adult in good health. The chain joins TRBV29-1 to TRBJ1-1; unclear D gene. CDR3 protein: CSVGGMNTEAFF. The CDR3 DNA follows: TGCAGCGTTGGAGGAATGAACACTGAAGCTTTCTTT.